A single sample is the source of the 11 T cell receptor beta chains below, sequenced in a study of blood T cell repertoires in COVID-19. Only in-frame clones appear in the TCRdb table, and some are missing; sequencing was by immunoSEQ multiplex PCR. The data contain about 210,000 clones, 75% to 85% of them seen just once; the ten biggest clones take up less than 7%. The sequenced sample was peripheral blood. All receptors come from a man aged 55 to 70 with acute or convalescent COVID-19.

The chain couples TRBV9 to TRBJ1-6; D possibly corresponds to TRBD1 (5 bases). Per germline, CDR1 SGDLS and CDR2 YYNGEE. This CDR3 spans 14 amino acids. Trimming took off 0 bases at V and 10 bases at J, with 11 bases between the two ends. The chain's CDR3 is CASSVGQGGSPLHF. CDR3 coding DNA: TGTGCCAGCAGCGTAGGGCAGGGAGGGTCACCCCTCCACTTT.

In its sample, this clone was seen once. The chain links TRBV9 to TRBJ2-7, with 7 bases matching TRBD2. From germline, CDR1 is SGDLS and CDR2 YYNGEE. Unmatched junction bases numbered 16, after V lost 1 base and J lost 3 bases. CDR3 length: 18 residues. The CDR3 DNA follows: TGTGCCAGCAGCGTAAGCCCCCAGGAGCGGGACGGCCGCTACGAGCAGTACTTC. This codes for CASSVSPQERDGRYEQYF. The full variable domain, its missing parts supplied by reference TRBV9 and TRBJ2-7, is DSGVTQTPKHLITATGQRVTLRCSPRSGDLSVYWYQQSLDQGLQFLIQYYNGEERAKGNILERFSAQQFPDLHSELNLSSLELGDSALYFCASSVSPQERDGRYEQYFGPGTRLTVT.

V and J are TRBV6-5 and TRBJ1-1, with D hard to call. Trimming stripped 8 bases from V and 5 bases from J, with 18 bases between. CDR3 length: 14 residues. Germline V CDR1 and CDR2: MNHEY, SVGAGI. The CDR3 sequence is CASDSRPTGTEAFF. In DNA, the CDR3 is TGTGCCAGCGACTCAAGACCCACCGGGACTGAAGCTTTCTTT.

This chain uses TRBV6-5 with TRBJ2-1; tentative D call: TRBD1 (6 bases). CDR1 and CDR2 (germline): MNHEY, SVGAGI. The V gene lost 7 bases and the J gene lost 2 bases, with 9 bases spanning the gap. This CDR3 has 13 amino acids. This CDR3 is CASKDSAYNEQFF. CDR3 nucleotides: TGTGCCAGCAAGGACAGTGCCTACAATGAGCAGTTCTTC.

The sample holds a few counts of this clone. The CDR3 DNA reads as TGTGCCAGCAGCCAAAAGAACGTTACGGGGAGCACAGATACGCAGTATTTT. Protein sequence: CASSQKNVTGSTDTQYF. The chain has TRBV3-1 (or the pseudogene TRBV3-2) and TRBJ2-3, with a possible D match to TRBD2 (5 bases). Trimming took 2 bases from V and 0 from J, leaving 15 bases between them. The CDR3 loop spans 17 amino acids. The germline V gene has CDR1 LGHDT and CDR2 YNNKEL (reference sequence).

This clone has a handful of counts. V usage is TRBV30 and J usage is TRBJ2-1; 7 nucleotides align to TRBD2. This CDR3 region has 13 residues. The V gene's germline CDR1 is GTSNPN and CDR2 SVGIG (reference sequence). V lost 5 bases, J lost 9 bases, and 10 bases stayed unmatched. CDR3 bases: TGTGCCTGGGGGGAAACTAGCGCGGGTGAGCAGTTCTTC. It yields the protein CAWGETSAGEQFF.

This clone showed up just once. This chain uses TRBV9 with TRBJ2-2; 8 bases are shared with TRBD2. The CDR3 has 16 amino acids. Looked up from germline, CDR1 is SGDLS and CDR2 is YYNGEE. Trimming took 0 bases from V and 5 from J; bases not matched to a gene: 6. The CDR3 DNA is TGTGCCAGCAGCGTAGGTGGTAGCGGGATGACCGGGGAGCTGTTTTTT. Encoded protein: CASSVGGSGMTGELFF.

V usage is TRBV12-5 and J usage is TRBJ1-2, with D perhaps matching TRBD1 (5 bases). V gave up 1 base and J gave up 8 bases, with 11 bases separating them. The germline V gene has CDR1 LGHNT and CDR2 FRNRAP. The CDR3 runs 13 residues. The CDR3 DNA reads TGTGCTAGTGGTTTGGGGGGCTGGGGAGGCTACACCTTC. Translating it yields CASGLGGWGGYTF.

The chain uses TRBV7-7 and TRBJ2-2; TRBD2 matches 13 bases. The germline gives CDR1 SSHAT, CDR2 FNYEAQ (reference sequence). V gave up 5 bases and J gave up 5 bases; unmatched junction bases: 8. CDR3 length: 17 residues. The CDR3 is CASSPGLAGAQTGELFF. The CDR3 coding sequence is TGTGCCAGCAGCCCAGGACTAGCGGGAGCACAGACCGGGGAGCTGTTTTTT.

The chain combines TRBV5-1 with TRBJ2-1; D is perhaps TRBD2 (5 bases). V lost 5 bases to trimming and J lost 6 bases, with 15 bases between them. The CDR3 sequence is 14 residues long. CDR1 is SGHRS and CDR2 is YFSETQ in the germline V gene. CDR3 amino acids: CASREGDWSNEQFF. CDR3 DNA sequence: TGCGCCAGCAGAGAGGGCGACTGGTCCAATGAGCAGTTCTTC.

V is TRBV11-2 and J is TRBJ2-2; 8 bases align to TRBD2. Losses at the gene ends were 4 bases for V and 3 bases for J; bases not matched to a gene: 7. The CDR3 consists of 16 residues. In germline, CDR1 is SGHAT, CDR2 FQNNGV. CDR3 protein: CASSSPTSAHTGELFF. CDR3 nucleotides: TGTGCCAGCAGCTCCCCGACTAGCGCCCACACCGGGGAGCTGTTTTTT.